This TCR beta chain was profiled in a study of vaccination effects on CD4 cells after COVID-19. As for this clone: Its cognate antigen is unknown.

TCRdb keeps only in-frame clones here, not all; method: immunoSEQ multiplex PCR. Among about 63,000 clones listed, roughly 80% were seen once. Viral peptide pools were used in the ViraFEST assay to expand antigen-specific CD4+ T cells, and sequencing came afterward. The culture ran for 10 days before CD4+ T cells were isolated. Previously uninfected by SARS-CoV-2, the vaccine recipients also showed negative nucleocapsid antibodies. Germline CDR1 is MNHEY and CDR2 is SVGEGT. Trimming took 6 bases from V and 2 from J; bases not matched to a gene: 6. CDR3 size: 14 residues. This TCR derives from a human donor who received a COVID-19 vaccine. The V gene is TRBV6-2 or TRBV6-3, the J gene TRBJ2-7, with 8 positions matching TRBD1. The sequencing here drew on CD4+ T cells from PBMCs cultured with HCoV-OC43 spike peptides, taken before COVID-19 vaccination. As for subset: HCoV-OC43 spike overlapping peptide pool stimulation. In DNA form, the CDR3 reads TGTGCCAGCAGCCAGACAGGGGCGCCCTACGAGCAGTACGTC. It translates to CASSQTGAPYEQYV.